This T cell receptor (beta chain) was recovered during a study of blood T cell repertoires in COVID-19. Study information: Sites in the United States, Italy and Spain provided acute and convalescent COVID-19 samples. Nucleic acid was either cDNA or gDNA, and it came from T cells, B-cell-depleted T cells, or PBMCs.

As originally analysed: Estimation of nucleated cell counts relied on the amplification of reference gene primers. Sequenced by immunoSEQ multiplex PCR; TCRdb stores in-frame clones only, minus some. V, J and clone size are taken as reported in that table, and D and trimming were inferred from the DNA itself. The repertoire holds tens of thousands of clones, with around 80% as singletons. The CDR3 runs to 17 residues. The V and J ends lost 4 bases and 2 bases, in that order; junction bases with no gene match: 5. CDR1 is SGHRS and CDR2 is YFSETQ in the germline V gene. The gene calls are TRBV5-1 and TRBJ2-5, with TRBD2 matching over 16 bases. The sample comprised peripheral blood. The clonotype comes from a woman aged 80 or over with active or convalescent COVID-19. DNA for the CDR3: TGCGCCAGCAGCCTCGGGACTAGCGGGGGGGGTCAAGAGACCCAGTACTTC. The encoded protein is CASSLGTSGGGQETQYF.